The 10 T cell receptor beta chains below were found in one sample sequenced in a study of shared clonotypes between healthy human individuals. TCRdb keeps only in-frame clones here, not all; method: immunoSEQ multiplex PCR. The table includes 1 million to 1.3 million clones, more than 75% detected once. The sequenced sample was memory CD4+ T cells from PBMCs. Documented subset: CD45RA-negative fraction. All receptors derive from a man between 18 and 35 years old in good health. Some clones in this sample may be carry-over from other donors' samples.

The chain carries TRBV10-3 and TRBJ2-7; D call uncertain. Germline V gives CDR1 ENHRY, CDR2 SYGVKD. CDR3 length: 11 amino acids. Trimming shortened V by 6 bases and J by 2 bases, and 5 bases separated the two germline ends. CDR3 in amino acids: CAIRSTYEQYF. The CDR3 coding sequence is TGTGCCATCAGATCTACCTACGAGCAGTACTTC.

This clone was seen a few times. The chain is built from TRBV4-2 and TRBJ1-1, with D perhaps TRBD1 (5 bases). Trimming pared 3 bases from V and 4 bases from J, leaving 15 bases between. The CDR3 consists of 15 residues. Per germline, CDR1 LGHNA and CDR2 YNFKEQ. The CDR3 protein is CASSHTVGRGTEAFF. The CDR3 DNA reads as TGTGCCAGCAGCCATACTGTAGGAAGGGGCACTGAAGCTTTCTTT.

The chain employs TRBV25-1 and TRBJ2-2, with D perhaps given as TRBD1 or TRBD2 (6 bases each). The V gene lost 5 bases and the J gene lost 5 bases, with 18 bases spanning the gap. This CDR3 is 16 amino acids long. Looked up from germline, CDR1 is MGHDK and CDR2 is SYGVNS. This CDR3 reads CASSKRSGAGTGELFF. The CDR3 DNA reads as TGTGCCAGCAGTAAGCGCTCGGGGGCGGGGACCGGGGAGCTGTTTTTT.

The J gene is TRBJ2-1, the V gene TRBV25-1; maybe TRBD2 (5 bases). Trimming pared 5 bases from V and 6 bases from J, leaving 23 bases between. The CDR3 spans 17 residues. Germline V gives CDR1 MGHDK, CDR2 SYGVNS. CDR3 sequence: CASSPGLGLSWGNEQFF. Here the CDR3 DNA reads TGTGCCAGCAGTCCCGGACTGGGGTTGAGTTGGGGCAATGAGCAGTTCTTC.

This rearrangement joins TRBV13 to TRBJ2-3; the D is unclear. V lost 5 bases and J 9 bases, leaving 12 bases between the germline ends. CDR1 PRHDT and CDR2 FYEKMQ come from the germline V gene (reference sequence). CDR3 length equals 12 residues. Written as DNA, the CDR3 is TGTGCCAGCAGCCGCGGCAAGGGCACGCAGTATTTT. This encodes CASSRGKGTQYF.

This rearrangement joins TRBV9 to TRBJ2-3; unclear D gene. The CDR3 is 13 residues long. Trimming shortened V by 7 bases and J by 1 base, and 10 bases separated the two germline ends. CDR1 and CDR2 (germline): SGDLS, YYNGEE. The CDR3 loop reads CASGPPGTDTQYF. DNA for the CDR3: TGTGCCAGCGGACCCCCTGGCACAGATACGCAGTATTTT.

This chain connects TRBV7-9 to TRBJ1-4, with TRBD1 identical over 7 bases. The V and J ends lost 0 bases and 7 bases, in that order; junction bases with no gene match: 8. This CDR3 has 16 residues. The germline CDR1 and CDR2 sequences are SEHNR and FQNEAQ (reference sequence). The CDR3 sequence is CASSLARGNLGEKLFF. DNA for the CDR3: TGTGCCAGCAGCTTAGCCAGGGGGAATTTGGGTGAAAAACTGTTTTTT.

The chain is built from TRBV4-3 and TRBJ2-2, with 8 nucleotides matching TRBD2. The germline CDR1 and CDR2 sequences are LGHNA and YSLEER. The ends lost 1 base at V and 1 base at J; junction bases unmatched: 5. The CDR3 consists of 17 residues. The CDR3: CASSQGAGGRNTGELFF. The CDR3 bases are TGCGCCAGCAGCCAAGGGGCGGGAGGACGGAACACCGGGGAGCTGTTTTTT.

Note on this clone: Additional DNA sequences in this sample encode the identical CDR3. The gene calls are TRBV7-3 and TRBJ1-1; no clear D gene. Trimming removed 4 bases at V and 0 bases at J, with 6 bases between. The CDR3 runs to 13 residues. In germline, CDR1 is SGHTA, CDR2 FQGTGA. CDR3 bases: TGTGCCAGCAGCTCGCAAGTGAACACTGAAGCTTTCTTT. Its protein is CASSSQVNTEAFF.

As to this clone: This likely stems from a read error, as it lies one base from a far larger clone. The chain has TRBV7-7 and TRBJ1-1; TRBD1 matches at 7 bases. The CDR3 runs 13 residues. Trimming at V came to 2 bases and at J to 3 bases, leaving 0 bases not matched to a gene. Germline V gene lookup returns CDR1 SSHAT and CDR2 FNYEAQ (reference sequence). CDR3 region: CASSLTGDTEAFF. CDR3 in DNA: TGTGCCAGCAGCTTAACAGGGGACACTGAAGCTTTCTTT.